The present entry profiles one T cell receptor beta chain with its context. The entry originates in a study of regulatory T cells in long-lasting Graves disease. Specified time point: persistent/refractory GD, antithyroid drugs over 5 years with positive TRAb. PBMCs provided the RNA from which the TCR library was made. CDR1 is DFQATT and CDR2 is SNEGSKA in the germline V gene (reference sequence). This CDR3 spans 15 amino acids. The ends lost 3 bases at V and 2 bases at J; junction bases unmatched: 6. For TCR beta, libraries came from iRepertoire HTBI primers and Arm-PCR of CDR3 regions. MiXCR, run by TCRdb on the multiplex PCR reads, gives a single entry per CDR3 protein. The sample shows approximately 400,000 distinct CDR3 sequences, 23% of them seen only once.

The source material was peripheral blood mononuclear cells (PBMCs), sampled when the disease was refractory, from a patient treated with antithyroid drugs. The TCR comes from a female donor with Graves disease. The genes are TRBV20-1 and TRBJ2-7; 11 bases are a match to TRBD2. CDR3 DNA: TGCAGTGCTAGGAGGGGGACTAGCGGAACCTACGAGCAGTACTTC. Amino acids: CSARRGTSGTYEQYF.